This is a list of T cell receptor beta chains from one sample in a study of human CD8 memory T cell subsets. Reprocessing the 5' RACE reads, TCRdb reports a single entry for every CDR3 protein and omits DNA. The data show 4,500 to 6,000 distinct CDR3 sequences, and the top ten clones hold about 35%. Sequencing was done on a sample of CD8+ effector memory T cells (TEM) sorted from PBMCs. These receptors all stem from a human donor in good health. The CDR3 runs from the conserved cysteine through the conserved F or W. Fields, in order: J gene, V gene, clone size, CDR3 length, CDR3 protein. Rows give clone size only sometimes, using once, few, many, or a class for an expanded clone.

TRBJ1-2 | TRBV28 | . | 12 | CASSLGGGGYTF
TRBJ2-1 | TRBV28 | . | 14 | CASRVAGFYNEQFF
TRBJ2-2 | TRBV25-1 | . | 16 | CASSEPGTTNTGELFF
TRBJ2-1 | TRBV9 | . | 19 | CASRSGTTPNSGTYNEQFF
TRBJ1-5 | TRBV7-2 | . | 14 | CASSLVVTYQPQHF
TRBJ2-7 | TRBV11-2 | large | 15 | CASSPMGGNSYEQYF
TRBJ2-7 | TRBV28 | . | 19 | CASSLKGEAYTAGSYEQYF
TRBJ2-1 | TRBV12-3/TRBV12-4 | medium-sized | 14 | CASSSRDIARGQFF
TRBJ2-2 | TRBV19 | medium-sized | 13 | CASSIRQTGELFF
TRBJ2-7 | TRBV15 | medium-sized | 15 | CATSGGTGFSYEQYF
TRBJ2-7 | TRBV28 | medium-sized | 14 | CASRPLAGSMKQYF
TRBJ2-7 | TRBV9 | . | 14 | CASSPPGQGNEQYF
TRBJ2-7 | TRBV28 | . | 17 | CASSLGDRGEFYYEQYF
TRBJ2-7 | TRBV13 | . | 15 | CASSTRDRGDYEQYF
TRBJ2-7 | TRBV14 | medium-sized | 15 | CASSQDEALPYEQYF
TRBJ2-7 | TRBV5-1 | medium-sized | 18 | CASSLEFWRAEKTYEQYF
TRBJ2-1 | TRBV6-2/TRBV6-3 | . | 15 | CASSLAGTSGLIQFF
TRBJ2-2 | TRBV19 | . | 16 | CASTPGWGTYTGELFF
TRBJ2-7 | TRBV6-1 | . | 15 | CASSEVTSGSYEQYF
TRBJ2-1 | TRBV28 | . | 14 | CASWPRSTSNEQFF
TRBJ2-7 | TRBV5-5 | medium-sized | 14 | CASSQAGGAYEQYF
TRBJ2-2 | TRBV6-2/TRBV6-3 | . | 15 | CASSYLVDSTGELFF
TRBJ2-7 | TRBV14 | . | 14 | CASSQVIHSYEQYF
TRBJ1-5 | TRBV6-1 | . | 17 | CASRELDRGFFNQPQHF
TRBJ2-3 | TRBV24-1 | . | 15 | CATSDSQGRTDTQYF
TRBJ1-6 | TRBV5-4 | . | 17 | CASSLDPRGSYNSPLHF
TRBJ1-1 | TRBV9 | . | 14 | CASSGHRGNTEAFF
TRBJ2-3 | TRBV20-1 | . | 14 | CSAQLAGLTDTQYF
TRBJ2-3 | TRBV9 | . | 16 | CASSVATGTGVDTQYF
TRBJ2-1 | TRBV4-3 | . | 15 | CASSRGGHSYNEQFF
TRBJ2-2 | TRBV7-8 | . | 13 | CASSLRSTGELFF
TRBJ1-1 | TRBV25-1 | medium-sized | 14 | CASSESRDLTEAFF
TRBJ2-3 | TRBV11-3 | . | 15 | CASSSDRVTADTQYF
TRBJ2-7 | TRBV28 | . | 13 | CASSLWTGREQYF
TRBJ2-1 | TRBV20-1 | . | 16 | CSARFLGGSGYNEQFF
TRBJ2-7 | TRBV7-9 | . | 16 | CASSGESGRAFYEQYF
TRBJ2-3 | TRBV7-9 | . | 15 | CASSFPDRARDTQYF
TRBJ1-5 | TRBV4-1 | . | 18 | CASSQETYLDGNNQPQHF
TRBJ1-2 | TRBV5-1 | . | 15 | CASSSSRHSLYGYTF
TRBJ2-2 | TRBV7-6 | . | 14 | CASSQFGGAGELFF
TRBJ2-1 | TRBV11-2 | . | 13 | CASSFYSPNEQFF
TRBJ2-7 | TRBV6-1 | . | 15 | CASSEGLAGSYEQYF
TRBJ2-7 | TRBV10-3 | . | 14 | CAISDQDDAYEQYF
TRBJ2-7 | TRBV9 | . | 12 | CASSTSSYEQYF
TRBJ2-5 | TRBV28 | medium-sized | 18 | CASSPWGLAGRGEETQYF
TRBJ2-3 | TRBV6-4 | . | 14 | CASSERGGTDTQYF
TRBJ2-7 | TRBV6-2/TRBV6-3 | medium-sized | 14 | CASSYDYGSYEQYF
TRBJ2-7 | TRBV25-1 | . | 16 | CASRDSWQGALGEQYF
TRBJ2-1 | TRBV13 | . | 13 | CASSLRRTNEQFF
TRBJ1-1 | TRBV28 | . | 17 | CASSSTPILPLSTEAFF
TRBJ2-3 | TRBV28 | . | 15 | CASSSVAGGVDTQYF
TRBJ1-1 | TRBV5-4 | . | 14 | CASSLGGLSTEAFF
TRBJ2-5 | TRBV12-3/TRBV12-4 | . | 19 | CASSLALRVAGVPKETQYF
TRBJ2-7 | TRBV21-1 | . | 17 | CASSSRDSTLKMYEQYF
TRBJ2-1 | TRBV10-1 | . | 15 | CASSDQRLADNEQFF
TRBJ2-6 | TRBV28 | . | 16 | CASSRDIYSGANVLTF